The present TCR beta chain was sequenced within a study of brain T cells in children with intractable seizures. The study, taken as a whole, reports: Absence of clones before surgery may stem from lower sequencing depth. Patients' HCMV serostatus was unknown; virus specificity rests on CDR3 similarity alone.

Sequencing was limited to surgery cases with top T cell transcript signatures in brain tissue. Before surgery, patients took at least one anti-epileptic drug. Comment on this clone: Its antigen is not known.

The CDR3 loop spans 15 amino acids. V lost 2 bases to trimming and J lost 4 bases, with 10 bases between them. The V gene's germline CDR1 is SGHDT and CDR2 YYEEEE. The repertoire was sequenced with immunoSEQ multiplex PCR; TCRdb's copy has only in-frame clones and lacks some. This table has 100,000 to 120,000 clones, 90% to 95% appearing once. The sample here was peripheral blood, taken at surgery. This chain connects TRBV5-6 to TRBJ2-6; D is uncertain. The TCR sequence derives from a boy under two years old with hemimegalencephaly and intractable seizures. The CDR3 bases are TGTGCCAGCAGCTTTAATACAGTCGGGGCCAACGTCCTGACTTTC. This encodes CASSFNTVGANVLTF.